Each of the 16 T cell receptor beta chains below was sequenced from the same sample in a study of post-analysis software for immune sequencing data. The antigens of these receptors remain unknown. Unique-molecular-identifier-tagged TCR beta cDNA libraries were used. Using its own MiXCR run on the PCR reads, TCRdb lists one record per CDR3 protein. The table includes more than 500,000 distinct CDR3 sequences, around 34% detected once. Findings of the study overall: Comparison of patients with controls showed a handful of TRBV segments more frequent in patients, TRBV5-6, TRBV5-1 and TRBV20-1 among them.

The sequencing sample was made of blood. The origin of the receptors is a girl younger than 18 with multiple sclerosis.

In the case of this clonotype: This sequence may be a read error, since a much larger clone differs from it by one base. The CDR3 reads CSVVDISYGQYF. The CDR3 coding sequence is TGCAGCGTTGTGGACATCTCCTACGGGCAGTACTTC. V usage is TRBV29-1 and J usage is TRBJ2-7; tentative D call: TRBD1 (5 bases). The CDR3 loop spans 12 amino acids. Germline CDR1 reads SQVTM; CDR2 reads ANQGSEA.

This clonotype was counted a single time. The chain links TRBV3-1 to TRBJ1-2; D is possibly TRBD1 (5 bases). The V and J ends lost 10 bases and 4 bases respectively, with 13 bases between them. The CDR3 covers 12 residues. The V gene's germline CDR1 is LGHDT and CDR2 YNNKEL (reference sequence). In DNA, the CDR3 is TGTGCCACCCGGGGGGAAGGCTATGGCTACACCTTC. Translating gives CATRGEGYGYTF.

CDR3 loop: CATRDRAGYTF. The CDR3 DNA reads as TGTGCCACCCGGGACAGGGCTGGCTACACCTTC. The chain joins TRBV2 to TRBJ1-2, with 9 bases lining up with TRBD1. CDR3 length equals 11 residues. Germline-derived CDR1 and CDR2 are SNHLY and FYNNEI. V gave up 10 bases and J gave up 7 bases; unmatched junction bases: 4.

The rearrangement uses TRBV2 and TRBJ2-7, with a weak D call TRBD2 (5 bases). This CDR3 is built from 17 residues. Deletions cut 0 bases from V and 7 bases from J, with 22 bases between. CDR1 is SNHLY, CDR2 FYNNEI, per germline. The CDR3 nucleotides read TGTGCCAGCAGTGAAGCCCCGGCACCTAGCTCCTACAATGAGCAGTACTTC. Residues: CASSEAPAPSSYNEQYF.

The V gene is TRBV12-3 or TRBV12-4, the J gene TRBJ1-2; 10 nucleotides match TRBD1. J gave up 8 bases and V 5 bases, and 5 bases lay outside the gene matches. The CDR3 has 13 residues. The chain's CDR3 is CASSKDRGGGYTF. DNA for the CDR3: TGTGCCAGCAGTAAGGACAGGGGGGGAGGCTACACCTTC.

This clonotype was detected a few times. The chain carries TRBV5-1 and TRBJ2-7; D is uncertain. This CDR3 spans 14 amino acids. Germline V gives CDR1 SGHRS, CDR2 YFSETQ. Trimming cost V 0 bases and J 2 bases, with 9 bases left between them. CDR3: CASSLGCRPYEQYF. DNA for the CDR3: TGCGCCAGCAGCTTGGGGTGCAGACCCTACGAGCAGTACTTC.

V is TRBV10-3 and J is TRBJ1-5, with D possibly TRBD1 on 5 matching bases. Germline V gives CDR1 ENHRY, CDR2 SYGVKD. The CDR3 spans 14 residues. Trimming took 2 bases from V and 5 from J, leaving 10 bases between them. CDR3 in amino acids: CAISEAETDQPQHF. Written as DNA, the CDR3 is TGTGCCATCAGTGAGGCAGAGACAGATCAGCCCCAGCATTTT.

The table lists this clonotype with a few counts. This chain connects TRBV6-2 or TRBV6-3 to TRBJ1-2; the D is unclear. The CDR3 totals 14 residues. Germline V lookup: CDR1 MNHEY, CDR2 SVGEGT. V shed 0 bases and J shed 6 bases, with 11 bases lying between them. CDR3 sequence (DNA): TGTGCCAGCAGTTACTCTTGGGGAGGCCATGGCTACACCTTC. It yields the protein CASSYSWGGHGYTF.

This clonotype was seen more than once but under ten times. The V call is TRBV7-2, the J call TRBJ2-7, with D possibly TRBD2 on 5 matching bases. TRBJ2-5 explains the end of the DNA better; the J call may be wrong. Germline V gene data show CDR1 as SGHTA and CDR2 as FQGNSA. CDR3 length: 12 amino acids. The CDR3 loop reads CASSFDYGTQYF. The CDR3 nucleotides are TGTGCCAGCAGCTTCGACTATGGGACCCAGTACTTC.

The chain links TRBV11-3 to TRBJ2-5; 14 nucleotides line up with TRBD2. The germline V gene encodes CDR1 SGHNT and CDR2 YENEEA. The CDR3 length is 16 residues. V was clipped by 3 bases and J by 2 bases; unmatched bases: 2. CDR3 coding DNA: TGTGCCAGCAGCTTCCGACTAGCGGGGGGGCAAGAGACCCAGTACTTC. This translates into CASSFRLAGGQETQYF.

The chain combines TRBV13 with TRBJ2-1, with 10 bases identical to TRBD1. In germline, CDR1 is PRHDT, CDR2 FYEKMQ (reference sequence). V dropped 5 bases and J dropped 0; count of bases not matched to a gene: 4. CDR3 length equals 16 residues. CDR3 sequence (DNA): TGTGCCAGCAGCCCCGGGACAGGGGACTCCTACAATGAGCAGTTCTTC. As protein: CASSPGTGDSYNEQFF.

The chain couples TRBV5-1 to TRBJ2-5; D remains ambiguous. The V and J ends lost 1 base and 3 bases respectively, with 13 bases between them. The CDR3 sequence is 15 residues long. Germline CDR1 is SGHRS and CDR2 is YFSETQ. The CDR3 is CASSLLAPGEETQYF. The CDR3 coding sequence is TGCGCCAGCAGCTTGTTGGCTCCCGGTGAAGAGACCCAGTACTTC.

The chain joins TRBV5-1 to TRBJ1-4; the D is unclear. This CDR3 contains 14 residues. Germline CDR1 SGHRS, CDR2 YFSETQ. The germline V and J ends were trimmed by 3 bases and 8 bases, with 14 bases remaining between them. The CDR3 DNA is TGCGCCAGCAGCTCGGAGGGCCGACGGGAAAAACTGTTTTTT. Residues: CASSSEGRREKLFF.

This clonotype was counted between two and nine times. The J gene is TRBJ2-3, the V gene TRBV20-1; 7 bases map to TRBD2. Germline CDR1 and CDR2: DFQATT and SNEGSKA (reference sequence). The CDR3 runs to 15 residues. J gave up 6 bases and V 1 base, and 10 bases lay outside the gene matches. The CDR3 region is CSARASSGDGDTQYF. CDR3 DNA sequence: TGCAGTGCTAGAGCGTCTAGCGGAGATGGCGATACGCAGTATTTT.

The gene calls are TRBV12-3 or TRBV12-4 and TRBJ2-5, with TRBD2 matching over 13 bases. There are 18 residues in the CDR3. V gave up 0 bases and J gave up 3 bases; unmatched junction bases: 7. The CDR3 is CASSLALLGTSGKETQYF. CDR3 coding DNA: TGTGCCAGCAGTTTAGCCTTGCTGGGGACTAGCGGGAAAGAGACCCAGTACTTC.

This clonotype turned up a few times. DNA of the CDR3: TGCGCCAGCAGCTTGGAGGTTAGCGGGGTGTTCTCCTACGAGCAGTACTTC. This gives the protein CASSLEVSGVFSYEQYF. V gene TRBV5-1 combines with J gene TRBJ2-7; 8 bases are a match to TRBD2. Germline values: CDR1 SGHRS, CDR2 YFSETQ. Trimming at V came to 0 bases and at J to 0 bases, leaving 8 bases not matched to a gene. CDR3 length equals 17 residues.